This T cell receptor (beta chain) stems from a study of beta chain features in type 1 diabetes. cDNA synthesis used the whole RNA isolate, giving expressed TCRB sequences. Sequenced by immunoSEQ multiplex PCR; TCRdb stores in-frame clones only, minus some. The profile shows around 170,000 clones, roughly 9% of them singletons. Study observations and caveats: For Type 1 diabetes patients, all four CD4+ subsets carried TCRB CDR3s that were moderately but significantly shorter.

Trimming shortened V by 2 bases and J by 5 bases, and 15 bases separated the two germline ends. The germline V gene encodes CDR1 GTSNPN and CDR2 SVGIG (reference sequence). The CDR3 is 14 amino acids. About this clone itself: Its antigen is still unknown.

This rearrangement joins TRBV30 to TRBJ1-1; D remains ambiguous. Sequenced sample: central memory CD4+ T cells from blood. This TCR was recovered from a woman in her twenties or thirties with type 1 diabetes. CDR3 sequence reads: CAWSLWSDPTEAFF. For the CDR3, the DNA is TGTGCCTGGAGTCTTTGGAGTGATCCTACTGAAGCTTTCTTT. Using reference TRBV30 and TRBJ1-1 for the parts outside the CDR3, the full variable domain is SQTIHQWPATLVQPVGSPLSLECTVEGTSNPNLYWYRQAAGRGLQLLFYSVGIGQISSEVPQNLSASRPQDRQFILSSKKLLLSDSGFYLCAWSLWSDPTEAFFGQGTRLTVV.